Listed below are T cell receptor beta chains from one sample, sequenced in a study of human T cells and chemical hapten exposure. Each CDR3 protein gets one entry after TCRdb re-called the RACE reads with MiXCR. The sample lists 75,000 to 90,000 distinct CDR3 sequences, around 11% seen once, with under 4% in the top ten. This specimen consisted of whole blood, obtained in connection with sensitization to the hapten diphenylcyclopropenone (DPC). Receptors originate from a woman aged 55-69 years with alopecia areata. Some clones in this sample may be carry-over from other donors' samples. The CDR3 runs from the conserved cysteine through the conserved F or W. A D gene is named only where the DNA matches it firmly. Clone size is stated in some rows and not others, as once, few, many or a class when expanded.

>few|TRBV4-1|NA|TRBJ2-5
TGCGCCAGCAGCCAAGTACCGGCCTTCGGGACCCAGTACTTC
CASSQVPAFGTQYF
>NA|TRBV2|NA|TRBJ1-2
TGTGCCACAAGGGCGCCCTATGGCTACACCTTC
CATRAPYGYTF
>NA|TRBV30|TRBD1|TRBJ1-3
TGTGCCTGGAGTGTAAAGGGGGCGGCTGGAAACACCACATATTTT
CAWSVKGAAGNTTYF
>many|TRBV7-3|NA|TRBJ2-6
TGTGCCAGCAGCGACCCCTTTTACCGGGACGGATTCTCTGGGGCCAACGTCCTGACTTTC
CASSDPFYRDGFSGANVLTF
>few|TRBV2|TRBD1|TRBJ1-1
TGTGCCAGCTCGGGACAGGCGGACACTGAAGCTTTCTTT
CASSGQADTEAFF
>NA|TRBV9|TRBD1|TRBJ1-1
TGTGCCAGCAGCGTAGAGGGGGCGAGCACTGAAGCTTTCTTT
CASSVEGASTEAFF
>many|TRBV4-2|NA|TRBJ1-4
TGTGCCAGCAGCCAAGGCGAGGGGGTAGGTGAAAAACTGTTTTTT
CASSQGEGVGEKLFF
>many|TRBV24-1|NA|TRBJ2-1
TGTGCCACCAGTGACGCACGCACCGACAATGAGCAGTTCTTC
CATSDARTDNEQFF
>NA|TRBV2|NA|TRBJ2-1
TGTGCCAGCAGTGAAAACATCTCCTTAAAGCAGTTCTTC
CASSENISLKQFF
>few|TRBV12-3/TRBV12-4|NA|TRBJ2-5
TGTGCCAGCATAAGAACGGAGCAAGAGACCCAGTACTTC
CASIRTEQETQYF
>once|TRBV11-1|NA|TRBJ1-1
TGTGCCAGCAGCAGAGATGGACAGTTCAACACTGAAGCTTTCTTT
CASSRDGQFNTEAFF